This TCR beta chain was sequenced for a study of T cells in localized non-small cell lung cancer. The CDR3 covers 16 residues. Germline V gene sequence: CDR1 MGHDK, CDR2 SYGVNS. V was pared by 2 bases and J by 3 bases, with 14 bases between. Profiled with immunoSEQ multiplex PCR; TCRdb holds only in-frame clones, not every one. The sample yields approximately 16,000 clones, more than 70% seen once. The receptor was derived from a woman aged 35 to 70 with stage I lung adenocarcinoma. The chain combines TRBV25-1 with TRBJ2-1; D possibly corresponds to TRBD2 (6 bases). This specimen consisted of peripheral blood, obtained before any cancer treatment. Here the CDR3 DNA reads TGTGCCAGCAGTGAAAGGGTCGGGAGCATCTACAATGAGCAGTTCTTC. It yields the protein CASSERVGSIYNEQFF.